These 20 T cell receptor beta chains originate from one sample sequenced in a study of shared clonotypes between healthy human individuals. Clones were sequenced by immunoSEQ multiplex PCR, and TCRdb holds only the in-frame ones, with some missing. This repertoire shows about 500,000 clones, around 77% found once; its top ten account for around 12%. The sample comprised PBMCs. The origin of the receptors is a woman between 40 and 50 years old in good health. Some clones in this sample may be carry-over from other donors' samples.

This sequence joins TRBV7-6 and TRBJ2-2; D call uncertain. Trimming took off 4 bases at V and 7 bases at J, with 10 bases between the two ends. CDR1 SGHVS and CDR2 FNYEAQ come from the germline V gene. This CDR3 comprises 13 residues. CDR3 in amino acids: CASSSVEIGELFF. In nucleotides, the CDR3 is TGTGCCAGCAGCTCGGTCGAGATCGGGGAGCTGTTTTTT.

The rearrangement joins TRBV30 to TRBJ2-1, with TRBD2 matching 9 bases. Germline loops: CDR1 GTSNPN, CDR2 SVGIG (reference sequence). V was pared by 0 bases and J by 9 bases, with 9 bases of the junction left unmatched. The CDR3 is 15 amino acids. The CDR3 loop reads CAWSVYRSGRSEQFF. CDR3 in DNA: TGTGCCTGGAGTGTATACCGGAGCGGGAGGAGTGAGCAGTTCTTC.

This clone was detected a few times. This chain uses TRBV6-6 with TRBJ2-5; TRBD2 is a possible D gene (6 bases). This CDR3 region has 13 residues. Trimming took off 7 bases at V and 4 bases at J, with 13 bases between the two ends. CDR1 is MNHNY and CDR2 is SVGAGI in the germline V gene (reference sequence). Here the CDR3 DNA reads TGTGCCAGCAACTCCGGGAGCCTAGAGACCCAGTACTTC. It translates to CASNSGSLETQYF.

A remark on this clone: A read error is likely here: a far larger clone is one base away. The chain joins TRBV6-1 to TRBJ1-2; D is unclear. Germline loops: CDR1 MNHNS, CDR2 SASEGT. The CDR3 length is 12 residues. V lost 3 bases, J lost 6 bases, and 8 bases lay in between. CDR3 region: CASSEGTDGYTF. The CDR3 DNA sequence: TGTGCCAGCAGTGAGGGTACCGATGGCTACACCTTC.

V gene TRBV7-3 combines with J gene TRBJ2-1; 8 bases fit TRBD2. V was pared by 5 bases and J by 4 bases, with 7 bases of the junction left unmatched. Germline V CDR1 and CDR2: SGHTA, FQGTGA. The CDR3 covers 15 residues. CDR3 sequence (DNA): TGTGCCAGCAGCCTAGGACTAGCCGGTTACAATGAGCAGTTCTTC. It codes for CASSLGLAGYNEQFF.

This clone was seen a handful of times. The rearrangement uses TRBV28 and TRBJ2-7; the match to TRBD1 covers 8 bases. Germline V CDR1 and CDR2: MDHEN, SYDVKM. The CDR3 runs to 16 residues. Germline trimming cut 7 bases from V and 2 bases from J; bases unmatched to any gene: 13. The CDR3 nucleotides are TGTGCCAGCACCCCCCAGGACAGGGACTTCGCCTACGAGCAGTACTTC. The encoded protein is CASTPQDRDFAYEQYF.

This rearrangement joins TRBV4-3 to TRBJ1-2, with D perhaps matching TRBD1 (5 bases). V was cut by 0 bases and J by 5 bases, with 10 bases left in between. The CDR3 consists of 14 residues. The V gene's germline CDR1 is LGHNA and CDR2 YSLEER. DNA for the CDR3: TGCGCCAGCAGCCAAGACAGGGTCGATTATGGCTACACCTTC. Its protein product is CASSQDRVDYGYTF.

This clone came up once. V usage is TRBV28 and J usage is TRBJ2-5, with D possibly TRBD2 on 6 matching bases. The CDR3 covers 16 residues. Trimming took 3 bases from V and 4 from J, leaving 18 bases between them. Germline loops: CDR1 MDHEN, CDR2 SYDVKM. The CDR3 sequence: CASSLRGTGVRETQYF. The CDR3 DNA follows: TGTGCCAGCAGTTTGCGGGGAACGGGAGTGAGAGAGACCCAGTACTTC.

The V gene is TRBV5-6, the J gene TRBJ2-5, with TRBD1 as a possible D gene (6 bases). The CDR3 contains 14 residues. Germline V gene data show CDR1 as SGHDT and CDR2 as YYEEEE. V shed 4 bases and J shed 4 bases, with 14 bases lying between them. The CDR3 loop reads CASSQTDSTETQYF. The CDR3 region has the DNA TGTGCCAGCAGCCAAACGGACAGCACAGAGACCCAGTACTTC.

CDR3 loop: CASSLEWGDSYEQYF. CDR3 nucleotide sequence: TGTGCCAGCAGCTTGGAGTGGGGCGACTCCTACGAGCAGTACTTC. The gene calls are TRBV5-5 and TRBJ2-7; a possible D gene is TRBD1 (5 bases). CDR3 length: 15 amino acids. CDR1 is SGHKS and CDR2 is YYEKEE in the germline V gene (reference sequence). Trimming removed 0 bases at V and 0 bases at J, with 10 bases between.

The V call is TRBV5-1, the J call TRBJ2-7; 10 bases are shared with TRBD2. The V gene's germline CDR1 is SGHRS and CDR2 YFSETQ. V gave up 4 bases and J gave up 3 bases; unmatched junction bases: 16. The CDR3 extends over 18 amino acids. CDR3 region: CASSNTPSGSPLVYEQYF. In DNA form, the CDR3 reads TGCGCCAGCAGCAATACTCCTAGCGGGAGCCCCCTTGTCTACGAGCAGTACTTC.

Concerning this clone: It is likely a read error: a sequence one base away is far more abundant. The gene calls are TRBV27 and TRBJ1-1; a possible D gene is TRBD1 (5 bases). The CDR3 spans 15 residues. Between the trimmed V and J ends, which lost 5 bases and 0 bases, there was a span of 13 bases. Germline CDR1 and CDR2: MNHEY and SMNVEV (reference sequence). The CDR3 here is CASSRPGPVNTEAFF. The DNA of the CDR3 is TGTGCCAGCAGTCGCCCGGGACCCGTGAACACTGAAGCTTTCTTT.

The rearrangement uses TRBV2 and TRBJ2-2; D gene ambiguous. V lost 2 bases and J lost 4, with 11 bases in between. There are 15 residues in the CDR3. Germline CDR1 and CDR2: SNHLY and FYNNEI. CDR3 region: CASSEWPRTTGELFF. Here the CDR3 DNA reads TGTGCCAGCAGTGAATGGCCCCGAACCACCGGGGAGCTGTTTTTT.

The chain recombines TRBV9 with TRBJ2-7; 10 bases are shared with TRBD2. Unmatched junction bases numbered 6, after V lost 0 bases and J lost 6 bases. Germline V gene data show CDR1 as SGDLS and CDR2 as YYNGEE. The CDR3 extends over 15 amino acids. As DNA, the CDR3 is TGTGCCAGCAGCGTAGCCTCTAGCGGGAGTATCGAGCAGTACTTC. This encodes CASSVASSGSIEQYF.

This clone has more than one count but fewer than ten. Being one base from a much bigger clone, this may be a read error. In the same sample, other DNA sequences code for this CDR3. The rearrangement links TRBV7-9 to TRBJ1-5, with a possible D match to TRBD1 (5 bases). Germline V CDR1 and CDR2: SEHNR, FQNEAQ (reference sequence). The CDR3 length is 12 residues. This CDR3 reads CACSWGDQPQHF. The CDR3 DNA sequence: TGTGCCTGCAGTTGGGGGGATCAGCCCCAGCATTTC.

Details on this clone: A read error likely explains this, since a far larger clone differs by one base. In the same sample, other DNA sequences code for this CDR3. V usage is TRBV11-3 and J usage is TRBJ1-5; D not resolved. Germline CDR1 SGHNT, CDR2 YENEEA. V dropped 3 bases and J dropped 0 bases, with 24 bases sitting between them. This CDR3 is built from 20 residues. CDR3 in DNA: TGTGCCAGCAGCTTGCCGAGGGATGGAACCCCAGATTATAGCAATCAGCCCCAGCATTTT. Its protein product is CASSLPRDGTPDYSNQPQHF. The variable domain in full, completed from reference TRBV11-3 and TRBJ1-5, reads EAGVVQSPRYKIIEKKQPVAFWCNPISGHNTLYWYLQNLGQGPELLIRYENEEAVDDSQLPKDRFSAERLKGVDSTLKIQPAELGDSAVYLCASSLPRDGTPDYSNQPQHFGDGTRLSIL.

The rearrangement uses TRBV27 and TRBJ2-7; TRBD1 aligns across 8 bases. Germline assignment: CDR1 MNHEY and CDR2 SMNVEV (reference sequence). The CDR3 is made up of 14 amino acids. V shed 6 bases, J shed 0 bases, and the junction held 4 bases outside the gene matches. The CDR3 loop is CASSYRGYSYEQYF. As DNA, the CDR3 is TGTGCCAGCAGCTACAGGGGGTACTCCTACGAGCAGTACTTC.

The V gene is TRBV2, the J gene TRBJ2-2; TRBD2 agrees at 10 bases. The CDR3 has 14 amino acids. The V and J ends lost 8 bases and 4 bases, in that order; junction bases with no gene match: 4. Germline CDR1 and CDR2: SNHLY and FYNNEI. The CDR3 nucleotides are TGTGCCAGCTCTGAGCGGGAGGGCACCGGGGAGCTGTTTTTT. Its protein product is CASSEREGTGELFF.

This chain uses TRBV27 with TRBJ2-6; no clear D gene. The CDR3 covers 13 residues. V was cut by 2 bases and J by 5 bases, with 4 bases left in between. CDR1 and CDR2 (germline): MNHEY, SMNVEV (reference sequence). CDR3 amino acids: CASSLRWANVLTF. In nucleotides, the CDR3 is TGTGCCAGCAGTTTAAGGTGGGCCAACGTCCTGACTTTC.

This clone occurred a few times. The chain joins TRBV10-3 to TRBJ1-1; D unclear. Germline V CDR1 and CDR2: ENHRY, SYGVKD. CDR3 length equals 13 residues. Between the trimmed V and J ends, which lost 2 bases and 1 base, there was a span of 5 bases. The CDR3: CAISETANTEAFF. CDR3 nucleotide sequence: TGTGCCATCAGTGAGACAGCGAACACTGAAGCTTTCTTT.